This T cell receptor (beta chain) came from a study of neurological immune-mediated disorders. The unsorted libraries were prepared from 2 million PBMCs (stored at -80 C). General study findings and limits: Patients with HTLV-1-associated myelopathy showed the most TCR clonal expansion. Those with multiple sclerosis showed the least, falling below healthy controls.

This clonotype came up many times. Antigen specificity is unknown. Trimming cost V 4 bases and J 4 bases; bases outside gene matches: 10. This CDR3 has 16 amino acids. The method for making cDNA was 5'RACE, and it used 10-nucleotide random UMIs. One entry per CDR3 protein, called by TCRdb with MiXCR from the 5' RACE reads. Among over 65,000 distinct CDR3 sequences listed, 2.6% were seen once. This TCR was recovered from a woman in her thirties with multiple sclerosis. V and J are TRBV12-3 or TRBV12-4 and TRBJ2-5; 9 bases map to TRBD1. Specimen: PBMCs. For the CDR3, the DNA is TGTGCCAGCAGTTCACAAGGGACAGGGAGTCTAGAGACCCAGTACTTC. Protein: CASSSQGTGSLETQYF.